This TCR beta chain was recovered during a study of beta chain features in type 1 diabetes. It was via CD45RO/CCR7/CD25/CD127/CD95/CD27 that CD4+ naive, central memory, regulatory and stem cell-like memory cells were sorted. Sorted cells reached over 95% purity in every population. Broader study findings: Moderate but significant shortening of TCRB CDR3s was recorded in all four CD4+ subsets from Type 1 diabetes patients. Insertion counts at VDJ junctions were lower in type 1 diabetes patients, who also showed more deletions there.

Note on this clone: Antigen unknown.

All of the isolated RNA was reverse transcribed, so expressed TCRB transcripts were sequenced. Read counts averaged approximately 3.5 million for samples of naive, central memory and regulatory T cells. The method was immunoSEQ multiplex PCR; TCRdb's version includes in-frame clones alone and lacks a portion of them. The sample carries 300,000 to 350,000 clones, 13% recorded once. CDR3 length: 17 residues. Germline values: CDR1 LGHNA, CDR2 YSLEER. V was pared by 0 bases and J by 6 bases, with 9 bases of the junction left unmatched. The V and J genes are TRBV4-3 and TRBJ2-3; 10 nucleotides match TRBD2. The TCR comes from a woman younger than 30 with type 1 diabetes. The source material was naive CD4+ T cells from blood. The DNA for the CDR3 is TGCGCCAGCAGCCAAGACCGGTCTAGCGGGAGTTTGGATACGCAGTATTTT. Translation gives CASSQDRSSGSLDTQYF.